The sequence of this T cell receptor beta chain was determined in a study of T cell changes during pregnancy in multiple sclerosis. This CDR3 comprises 16 residues. J gave up 1 base and V 5 bases, and 7 bases lay outside the gene matches. The V gene's germline CDR1 is SGHTA and CDR2 FQGNSA. Sequencing used immunoSEQ multiplex PCR; TCRdb keeps in-frame clones, though not all of them. The top ten hold about 1.5% of the sample, which has roughly 69,000 clones, roughly 94% seen once. V gene TRBV7-2 combines with J gene TRBJ2-5; 10 nucleotides align to TRBD2. The sample consisted of peripheral blood, taken after pregnancy. This TCR was sampled from a female donor with multiple sclerosis, enrolled in a pregnancy study. In DNA, the CDR3 is TGTGCCAGCAGCACTCTCTTAGCGGGAGGCCAAGAGACCCAGTACTTC. As protein: CASSTLLAGGQETQYF.